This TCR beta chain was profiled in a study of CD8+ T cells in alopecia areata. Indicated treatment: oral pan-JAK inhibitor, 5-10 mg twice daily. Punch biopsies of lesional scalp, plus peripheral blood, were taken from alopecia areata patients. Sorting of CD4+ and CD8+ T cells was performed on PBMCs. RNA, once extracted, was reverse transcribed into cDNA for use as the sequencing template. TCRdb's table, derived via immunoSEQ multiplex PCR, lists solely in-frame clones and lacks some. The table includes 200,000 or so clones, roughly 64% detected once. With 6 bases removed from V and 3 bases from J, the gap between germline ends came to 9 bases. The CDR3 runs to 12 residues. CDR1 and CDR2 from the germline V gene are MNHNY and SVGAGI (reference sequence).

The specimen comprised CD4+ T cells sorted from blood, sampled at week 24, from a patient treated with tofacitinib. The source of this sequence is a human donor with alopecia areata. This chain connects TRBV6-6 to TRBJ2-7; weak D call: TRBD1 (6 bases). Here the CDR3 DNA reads TGTGCCAGCAGCAGGACAGTCTACGAGCAGTACTTC. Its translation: CASSRTVYEQYF.